One sample yielded the 16 T cell receptor beta chains listed below, sequenced in a study of blood T cell repertoires in COVID-19. Here immunoSEQ multiplex PCR was the method, and the copy in TCRdb shows in-frame clones only, minus some. The profile covers some 210,000 clones, with 87% appearing a single time and under 13% taken by the ten largest. Sequenced: PBMCs or T cells enriched from blood (not recorded which). Receptor source: a man younger than 35 with acute COVID-19.

The chain links TRBV28 to TRBJ1-4; the D gene is possibly TRBD1 (6 bases). The CDR3 has 14 amino acids. V gave up 7 bases and J gave up 5 bases, with 14 bases separating them. The germline gives CDR1 MDHEN, CDR2 SYDVKM. CDR3 DNA: TGTGCCAGCATCGGGGCAGGGGTAAATGAAAAACTGTTTTTT. Residues: CASIGAGVNEKLFF.

The chain combines TRBV5-1 with TRBJ2-5; TRBD1 matches at 10 bases. From germline, CDR1 is SGHRS and CDR2 YFSETQ. Trimming cost V 3 bases and J 2 bases; bases outside gene matches: 1. This CDR3 is built from 14 residues. CDR3 nucleotides: TGCGCCAGCAGCTGGACAGGGGGGCAAGAGACCCAGTACTTC. Translating it yields CASSWTGGQETQYF.

DNA of the CDR3: TGCGCCAGCAGCTTCCAAGGGACTAGCGGATACACAGATACGCAGTATTTT. Residues: CASSFQGTSGYTDTQYF. The chain is built from TRBV4-1 and TRBJ2-3, with 11 bases identical to TRBD2. Germline lookup yields CDR1 MGHRA and CDR2 YSYEKL. The CDR3 extends over 17 amino acids. The V segment lost 5 bases and the J segment 2 bases; nucleotides outside the gene matches: 9.

The rearrangement links TRBV19 to TRBJ2-3; D gene unclear. Germline CDR1 is LNHDA and CDR2 is SQIVND (reference sequence). The CDR3 runs to 14 residues. V dropped 3 bases and J dropped 5 bases, with 12 bases sitting between them. CDR3 loop: CASSISGEGDTQYF. CDR3 sequence (DNA): TGTGCCAGTAGTATCTCAGGCGAAGGAGATACGCAGTATTTT.

V is TRBV28 and J is TRBJ2-7, with 7 bases matching TRBD1. Trimming took 4 bases from V and 3 from J; bases not matched to a gene: 12. CDR1 MDHEN and CDR2 SYDVKM come from the germline V gene. This CDR3 contains 16 residues. Written as DNA, the CDR3 is TGTGCCAGCAGTTCCCTGGTGCCGAGGGGGCGCTACGAGCAGTACTTC. The encoded protein is CASSSLVPRGRYEQYF.

V is TRBV27 and J is TRBJ1-4, with 7 bases lining up with TRBD1. With 6 bases clipped from V and 0 bases from J, the junction kept 13 bases outside the gene matches. CDR3 length: 18 amino acids. Germline CDR1 and CDR2: MNHEY and SMNVEV (reference sequence). Here the CDR3 reads CASRRDSLIATTNEKLFF. CDR3 coding DNA: TGTGCCAGCAGAAGGGACAGTCTCATCGCTACAACTAATGAAAAACTGTTTTTT. Combining the CDR3 with reference TRBV27 and TRBJ1-4 gives the whole variable domain EAQVTQNPRYLITVTGKKLTVTCSQNMNHEYMSWYRQDPGLGLRQIYYSMNVEVTDKGDVPEGYKVSRKEKRNFPLILESPSPNQTSLYFCASRRDSLIATTNEKLFFGSGTQLSVL.

This clone was picked up one time. The CDR3: CASSLAQGAEKLFF. The DNA of the CDR3 is TGTGCCAGCAGCTTAGCGCAGGGGGCTGAAAAACTGTTTTTT. V is TRBV7-2 and J is TRBJ1-4; 8 bases are shared with TRBD1. The CDR3 covers 14 residues. With V trimmed by 0 bases and J by 7 bases, 1 base remained unmatched. Germline lookup yields CDR1 SGHTA and CDR2 FQGNSA.

J is TRBJ2-7 and V is TRBV4-1, with a weak D call TRBD2 (6 bases). The germline CDR1 and CDR2 sequences are MGHRA and YSYEKL. V gave up 2 bases and J gave up 2 bases, with 16 bases separating them. CDR3 length: 16 residues. The CDR3 sequence: CASSQSPASAAYEQYF. CDR3 DNA sequence: TGCGCCAGCAGCCAATCGCCAGCTAGCGCGGCCTACGAGCAGTACTTC.

This clone was counted a single time. This sequence joins TRBV18 and TRBJ1-3; perhaps TRBD1 as D (5 bases). The CDR3 is 15 residues long. The V end was cut by 2 bases, the J end by 0 bases, with 8 bases between. CDR1 is KGHSH, CDR2 LQKENI, per germline. CDR3 protein: CASSPGQTSGNTIYF. As DNA, the CDR3 is TGTGCCAGCTCACCAGGACAAACCTCTGGAAACACCATATATTTT.

The gene calls are TRBV18 and TRBJ1-4; 9 nucleotides line up with TRBD1. CDR3 length equals 16 residues. J lost 5 bases, V lost 3 bases, and 7 bases had no gene match. Looked up from germline, CDR1 is KGHSH and CDR2 is LQKENI. CDR3 nucleotides: TGTGCCAGCTCACCTCTATCCGGGACAGGGAATGAAAAACTGTTTTTT. This encodes CASSPLSGTGNEKLFF.

The J gene is TRBJ1-1, the V gene TRBV5-8; D is perhaps TRBD1 (5 bases). V was shortened by 4 bases and J by 0 bases, with 13 bases between the two germline ends. This CDR3 has 15 residues. Germline V gene data show CDR1 as SGHTS and CDR2 as YDEGEE. Here the CDR3 reads CASSLRGQMNTEAFF. For the CDR3, the DNA is TGTGCCAGCAGCCTACGCGGACAAATGAACACTGAAGCTTTCTTT.

V gene TRBV5-4 combines with J gene TRBJ1-2; TRBD1 aligns across 7 bases. The CDR3 consists of 13 residues. The germline gives CDR1 SGHNT, CDR2 YYREEE (reference sequence). V lost 3 bases, J lost 4 bases, and 3 bases stayed unmatched. As DNA, the CDR3 is TGTGCCAGCAGCTCCGGGACAGCCTATGGCTACACCTTC. Translating it yields CASSSGTAYGYTF. The complete variable domain, with remaining parts taken from reference TRBV5-4 and TRBJ1-2, reads ETGVTQSPTHLIKTRGQQVTLRCSSQSGHNTVSWYQQALGQGPQFIFQYYREEENGRGNFPPRFSGLQFPNYSSELNVNALELDDSALYLCASSSGTAYGYTFGSGTRLTVV.

The V call is TRBV13, the J call TRBJ1-2; 9 bases are a match to TRBD1. Unmatched junction bases numbered 5, after V lost 2 bases and J lost 1 base. In germline, CDR1 is PRHDT, CDR2 FYEKMQ (reference sequence). The CDR3 runs 16 residues. DNA of the CDR3: TGTGCCAGCAGCTTAAATACAGGGGGCTTTAACTATGGCTACACCTTC. Translated, it gives CASSLNTGGFNYGYTF.

The rearrangement joins TRBV4-3 to TRBJ2-1; TRBD1 aligns across 7 bases. The junction had 6 bases not matched to a gene; V was cut back by 5 bases and J by 2 bases. Germline V gene sequence: CDR1 LGHNA, CDR2 YSLEER. CDR3 length equals 15 residues. The CDR3 DNA is TGCGCCAGCAGCGCTGGTACAGGGGCCTACAATGAGCAGTTCTTC. Translating it yields CASSAGTGAYNEQFF.

The rearrangement joins TRBV7-2 to TRBJ2-3; 8 nucleotides agree with TRBD2. This CDR3 has 16 residues. CDR1 SGHTA and CDR2 FQGNSA come from the germline V gene. With 6 bases clipped from V and 4 bases from J, the junction kept 12 bases outside the gene matches. This CDR3 reads CASRPGRGRNPDTQYF. The CDR3 region has the DNA TGTGCCAGCAGGCCCGGGAGGGGGAGGAACCCAGATACGCAGTATTTT. The whole variable domain, remainder taken from reference TRBV7-2 and TRBJ2-3, is GAGVSQSPSNKVTEKGKDVELRCDPISGHTALYWYRQSLGQGLEFLIYFQGNSAPDKSGLPSDRFSAERTGGSVSTLTIQRTQQEDSAVYLCASRPGRGRNPDTQYFGPGTRLTVL.

This clone was detected once. V gene TRBV5-4 combines with J gene TRBJ2-5, with a weak D call TRBD2 (6 bases). V gave up 3 bases and J gave up 2 bases, with 11 bases separating them. Germline CDR1 reads SGHNT; CDR2 reads YYREEE (reference sequence). This CDR3 is built from 14 residues. The CDR3 spells CASSSEAGQETQYF. The CDR3 nucleotides are TGTGCCAGCAGCTCCGAGGCGGGACAAGAGACCCAGTACTTC.